This is a list of T cell receptor beta chains from one sample in a study of blood T cells in healthy people across ages. TCRdb re-derived calls from the 5' RACE reads in MiXCR, one entry per CDR3 protein. The sample contains 1.5 million to 2 million distinct CDR3 sequences, about 35% of which appear only once. Sequencing was done on a sample of blood. Every receptor here comes from a woman in her twenties or thirties in good health. CDR3s include the opening cysteine and the closing phenylalanine or tryptophan.

v_gene	j_gene	CDR3aa
TRBV7-2	TRBJ1-2	CASSLGGGADGYTF
TRBV20-1	TRBJ2-3	CSAGPTTDTQYF
TRBV5-1	TRBJ2-7	CASKTESYEQYF
TRBV2	TRBJ2-3	CASSIRIDSADTQYF
TRBV5-1	TRBJ2-1	CASSGGLAGNEQFF
TRBV19	TRBJ1-2	CAIWTGHGYTF
TRBV4-1	TRBJ2-2	CASSQPGTPKNTGELFF
TRBV21-1	TRBJ2-2	CASTLGEDRHATSGTGELFF
TRBV12-3/TRBV12-4	TRBJ2-1	CASSKRLAGEEQFF
TRBV20-1	TRBJ2-7	CSAPPVGTYEQYF
TRBV5-1	TRBJ2-7	CASSSLSGAYEQYF
TRBV7-3	TRBJ2-1	CASRGEGDEQFF
TRBV6-5	TRBJ2-7	CASSSGQGGYYYEQYF
TRBV14	TRBJ2-1	CASSQVVTRYNEQFF
TRBV7-3	TRBJ2-7	CAGPSGGVYEQYF
TRBV20-1	TRBJ2-1	CSARIGRGSNEQFF
TRBV6-6	TRBJ2-5	CASSTSGTGQETQYF
TRBV3-1	TRBJ1-1	CASSQGTGGFELAFF
TRBV15	TRBJ1-5	CAVSGFNQPQHF
TRBV4-1	TRBJ2-1	CASSQEGGLGYNEQFF
TRBV28	TRBJ2-3	CASKQGLAALSTDTQYF
TRBV12-3/TRBV12-4	TRBJ1-2	CASSIFRTEENYGCTF
TRBV5-1	TRBJ2-3	CASSLGQGAPTGTQYF
TRBV10-3	TRBJ2-3	CAISESGAVSTDTQYF
TRBV27	TRBJ2-7	CASKQGPVGEQYF
TRBV5-1	TRBJ2-7	CASSLEGVPSSYEQYF
TRBV6-2/TRBV6-3	TRBJ1-5	CASSTQTGNVQPQHF
TRBV7-3	TRBJ2-5	CAPEGNPTEETQYF
TRBV3-1	TRBJ2-1	CASSQVSRDSYNEQFF
TRBV28	TRBJ2-3	CASSLWSRDTRYF
TRBV6-2/TRBV6-3	TRBJ2-2	CASSYSYTGELFF
TRBV30	TRBJ1-4	CACTQEVGLFF
TRBV6-2/TRBV6-3	TRBJ1-5	CASSRTGDNNQPQHF
TRBV6-1	TRBJ2-5	CASSEVEQAQETQYF
TRBV7-9	TRBJ2-1	CASSSTLEQFF
TRBV20-1	TRBJ1-5	CSARSGEGNQPQHF
TRBV7-3	TRBJ2-5	CASSFQSGETQYF
TRBV9	TRBJ1-1	CASSAQGRTSEAFF
TRBV27	-	CASSPRQGARGNEQYF
TRBV9	TRBJ2-2	CASSVLSGTGERFF